Sequencing of this TCR beta chain was carried out in a study of blood T cell repertoires in COVID-19. On the study more broadly: Acute-phase and convalescent COVID-19 samples originated in the United States, Italy and Spain. The analysed material was cDNA or gDNA that came from T cells, B-cell-depleted T cells, or PBMCs.

This clone was detected once. As originally analysed: By means of reference gene primer amplification, nucleated cell counts were estimated. Generated by immunoSEQ multiplex PCR, the TCRdb table keeps only in-frame clones and is missing some. Clonal size and the V and J genes are those of that table, whereas D and trimming came from the DNA. The sample consists of around 87,000 clones, about 90% of them appearing once. This sequence originates from a human donor with active COVID-19. The donor label of this sample is uncertain. The sequencing input was peripheral blood.

The CDR3 DNA follows: TGTGCCAGCAGCTTAGTCGGAGGGAACTATGGCTACACCTTC. Protein product: CASSLVGGNYGYTF. The V gene is TRBV7-9, the J gene TRBJ1-2; D gene uncertain. The CDR3 loop spans 14 amino acids. Germline-derived CDR1 and CDR2 are SEHNR and FQNEAQ (reference sequence). Trimming shortened V by 1 base and J by 2 bases, and 8 bases separated the two germline ends.